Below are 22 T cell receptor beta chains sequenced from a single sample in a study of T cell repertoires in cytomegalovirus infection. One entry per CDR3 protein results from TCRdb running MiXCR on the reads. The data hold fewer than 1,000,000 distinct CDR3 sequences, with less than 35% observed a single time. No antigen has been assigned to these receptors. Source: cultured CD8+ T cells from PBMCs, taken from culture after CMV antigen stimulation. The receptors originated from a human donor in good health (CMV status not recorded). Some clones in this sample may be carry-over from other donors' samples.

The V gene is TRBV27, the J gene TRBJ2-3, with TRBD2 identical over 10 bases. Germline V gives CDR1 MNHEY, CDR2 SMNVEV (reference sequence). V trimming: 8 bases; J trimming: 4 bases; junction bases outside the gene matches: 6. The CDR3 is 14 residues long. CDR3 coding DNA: TGTGCCAGCTTTGGACTAGCGGAACCAGATACGCAGTATTTT. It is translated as CASFGLAEPDTQYF.

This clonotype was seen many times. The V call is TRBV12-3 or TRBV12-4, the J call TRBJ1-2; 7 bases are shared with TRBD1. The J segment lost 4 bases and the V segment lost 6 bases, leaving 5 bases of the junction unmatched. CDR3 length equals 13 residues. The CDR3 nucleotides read TGTGCCAGCAGCTCCGGGACAGCCTATGGCTACACCTTC. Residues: CASSSGTAYGYTF.

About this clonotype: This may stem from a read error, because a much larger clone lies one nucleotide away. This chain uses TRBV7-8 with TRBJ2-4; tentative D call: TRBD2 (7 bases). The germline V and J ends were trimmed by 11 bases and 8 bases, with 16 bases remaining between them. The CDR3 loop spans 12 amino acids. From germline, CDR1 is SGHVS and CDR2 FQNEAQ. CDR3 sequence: CAGGGPGYIQYF. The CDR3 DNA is TGTGCCGGGGGGGGGCCCGGATACATTCAGTACTTC.

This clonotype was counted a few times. This chain's CDR3 is CASSTAAEYTEAFF. The CDR3 DNA sequence: TGTGCCAGCAGTACTGCTGCAGAGTACACTGAAGCTTTCTTT. The rearrangement uses TRBV7-2 and TRBJ1-1; D unclear. The V end was cut by 6 bases, the J end by 3 bases, with 14 bases between. This CDR3 contains 14 residues. Germline CDR1 SGHTA, CDR2 FQGNSA.

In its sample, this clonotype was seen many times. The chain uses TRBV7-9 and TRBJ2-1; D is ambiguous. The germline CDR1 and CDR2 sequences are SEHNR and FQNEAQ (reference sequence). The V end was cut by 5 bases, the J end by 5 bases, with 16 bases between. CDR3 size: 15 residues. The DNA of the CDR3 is TGTGCCAGCAGCCCCGCGTGGGGTTTCGACAATGAGCAGTTCTTC. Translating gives CASSPAWGFDNEQFF.

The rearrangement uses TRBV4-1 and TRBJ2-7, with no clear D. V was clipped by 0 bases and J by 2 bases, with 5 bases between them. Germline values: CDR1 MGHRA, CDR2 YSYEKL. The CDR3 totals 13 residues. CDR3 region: CASSQEQTYEQYF. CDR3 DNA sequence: TGCGCCAGCAGCCAAGAACAGACCTACGAGCAGTACTTC.

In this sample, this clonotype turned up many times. The DNA of the CDR3 is TGTGCCAGCAGCGCGGCGGGGACAGGTCCCAACATTCAGTACTTC. Protein sequence: CASSAAGTGPNIQYF. This rearrangement joins TRBV7-2 to TRBJ2-4, with 8 bases identical to TRBD1. Per the germline V gene, CDR1 is SGHTA and CDR2 is FQGNSA. This CDR3 contains 15 residues. V shed 5 bases and J 7 bases; nucleotides not matched to a gene: 10.

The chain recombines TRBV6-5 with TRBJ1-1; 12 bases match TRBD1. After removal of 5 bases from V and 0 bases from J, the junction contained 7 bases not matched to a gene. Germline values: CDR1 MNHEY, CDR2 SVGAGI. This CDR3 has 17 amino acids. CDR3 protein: CASSNRDRGRLNTEAFF. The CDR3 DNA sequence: TGTGCCAGCAGTAACCGGGACAGGGGGCGCTTGAACACTGAAGCTTTCTTT.

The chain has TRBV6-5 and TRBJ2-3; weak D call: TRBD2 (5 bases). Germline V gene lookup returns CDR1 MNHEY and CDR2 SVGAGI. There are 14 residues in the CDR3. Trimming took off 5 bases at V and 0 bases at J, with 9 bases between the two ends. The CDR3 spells CASSDWTSTDTQYF. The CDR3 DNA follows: TGTGCCAGCAGTGACTGGACTAGCACAGATACGCAGTATTTT.

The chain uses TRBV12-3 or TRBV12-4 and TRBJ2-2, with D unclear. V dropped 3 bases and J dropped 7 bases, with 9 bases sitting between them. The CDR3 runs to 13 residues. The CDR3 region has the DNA TGTGCCAGCAGTTTTGTGGTAGGCGGGGAGCTGTTTTTT. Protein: CASSFVVGGELFF.

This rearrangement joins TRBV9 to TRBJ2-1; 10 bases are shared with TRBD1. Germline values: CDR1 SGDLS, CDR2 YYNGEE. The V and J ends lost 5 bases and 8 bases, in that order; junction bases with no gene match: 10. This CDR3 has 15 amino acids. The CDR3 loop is CASSDPGQGPDEQFF. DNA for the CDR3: TGTGCCAGCAGTGACCCGGGACAGGGGCCGGATGAGCAGTTCTTC.

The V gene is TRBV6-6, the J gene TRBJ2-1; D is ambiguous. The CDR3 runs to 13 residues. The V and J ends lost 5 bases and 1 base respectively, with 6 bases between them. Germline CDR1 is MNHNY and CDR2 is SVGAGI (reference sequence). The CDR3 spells CASSQNSYNEQFF. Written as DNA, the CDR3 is TGTGCCAGCAGTCAGAATTCCTACAATGAGCAGTTCTTC.

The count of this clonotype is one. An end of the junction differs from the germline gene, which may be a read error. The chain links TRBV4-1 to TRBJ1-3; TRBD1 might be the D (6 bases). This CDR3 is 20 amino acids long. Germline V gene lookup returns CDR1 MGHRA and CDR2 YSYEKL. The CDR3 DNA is TGTGCCAGCAGCCAAGACATTACGGGGGCGGGCGATTATCCTGGAAACACCATATATTTT. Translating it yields CASSQDITGAGDYPGNTIYF.

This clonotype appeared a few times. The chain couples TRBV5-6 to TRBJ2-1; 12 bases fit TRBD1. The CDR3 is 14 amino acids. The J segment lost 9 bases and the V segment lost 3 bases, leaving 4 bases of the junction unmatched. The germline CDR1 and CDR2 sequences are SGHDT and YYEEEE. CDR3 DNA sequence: TGTGCCAGCAGCTCCGGGACAGGGGGCAGTGAGCAGTTCTTC. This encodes CASSSGTGGSEQFF.

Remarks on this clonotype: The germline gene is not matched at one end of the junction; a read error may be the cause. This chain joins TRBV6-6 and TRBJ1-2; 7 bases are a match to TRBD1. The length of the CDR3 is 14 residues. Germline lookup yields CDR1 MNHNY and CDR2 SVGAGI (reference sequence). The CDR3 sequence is CASSYGTASYGCTF. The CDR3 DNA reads TGTGCCAGCAGTTACGGGACAGCTTCCTATGGCTGCACCTTC.

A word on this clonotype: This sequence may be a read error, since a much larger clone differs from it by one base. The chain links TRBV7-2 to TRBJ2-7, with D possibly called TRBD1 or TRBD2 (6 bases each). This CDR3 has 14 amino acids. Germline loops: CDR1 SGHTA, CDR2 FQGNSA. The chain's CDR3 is CVSSLGGTTYEQYV. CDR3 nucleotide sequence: TGTGTCAGCAGCTTAGGGGGGACCACTTACGAGCAGTACGTC.

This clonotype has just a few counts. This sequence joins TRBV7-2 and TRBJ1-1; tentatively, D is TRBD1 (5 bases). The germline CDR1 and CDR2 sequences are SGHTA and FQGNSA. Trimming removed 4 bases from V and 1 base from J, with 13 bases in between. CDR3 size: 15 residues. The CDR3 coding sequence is TGTGCCAGCAGCTGGTGGACAACACCGAACACTGAAGCTTTCTTT. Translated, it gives CASSWWTTPNTEAFF.

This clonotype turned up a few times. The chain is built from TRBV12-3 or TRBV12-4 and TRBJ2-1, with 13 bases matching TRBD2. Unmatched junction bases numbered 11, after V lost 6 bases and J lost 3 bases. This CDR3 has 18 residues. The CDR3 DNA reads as TGTGCCAGCAGCCCGGGACTAGCGGGACCCCTTGGCTACAATGAGCAGTTCTTC. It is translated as CASSPGLAGPLGYNEQFF.

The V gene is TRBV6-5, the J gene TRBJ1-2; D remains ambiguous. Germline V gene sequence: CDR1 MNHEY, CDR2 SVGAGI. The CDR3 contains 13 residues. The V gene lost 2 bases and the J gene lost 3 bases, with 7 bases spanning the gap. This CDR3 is CASSYGRYYGYTF. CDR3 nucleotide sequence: TGTGCCAGCAGTTACGGCAGATACTATGGCTACACCTTC.

The CDR3 protein is CASSLIRTGSSYNEQFF. The CDR3, as DNA: TGTGCCAGCAGCTTAATAAGGACAGGGAGCTCCTACAATGAGCAGTTCTTC. The chain joins TRBV7-6 to TRBJ2-1; 8 bases are a match to TRBD1. V lost 2 bases, J lost 0 bases, and 6 bases stayed unmatched. Germline lookup yields CDR1 SGHVS and CDR2 FNYEAQ. The CDR3 length is 17 residues.

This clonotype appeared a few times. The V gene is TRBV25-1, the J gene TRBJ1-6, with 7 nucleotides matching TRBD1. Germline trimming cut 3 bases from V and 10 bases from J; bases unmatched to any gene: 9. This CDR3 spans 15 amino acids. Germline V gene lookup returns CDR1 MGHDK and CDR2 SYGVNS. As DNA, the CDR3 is TGTGCCAGCAGTGAGAGGGCAGGGGGTATGTCACCCCTCCACTTT. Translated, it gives CASSERAGGMSPLHF.

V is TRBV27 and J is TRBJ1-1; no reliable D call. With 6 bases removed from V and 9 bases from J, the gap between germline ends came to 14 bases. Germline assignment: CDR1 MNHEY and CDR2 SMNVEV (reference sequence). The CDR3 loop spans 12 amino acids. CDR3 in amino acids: CASSPVGRKAFF. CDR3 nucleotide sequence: TGTGCCAGCAGCCCTGTGGGAAGGAAAGCTTTCTTT.